The next 21 T cell receptor beta chains were all read from a single sample in a study of Graves' ophthalmopathy and Graves' hyperthyroidism. RNA transcripts were the template, and TCR beta CDR3 regions were amplified from them. HTBI primers were used in a first-round RT-PCR, which preceded a second-round multiplex PCR. Each CDR3 protein gets one entry after TCRdb re-called the multiplex PCR reads with MiXCR. There are around 660,000 distinct CDR3 sequences in the sample; roughly 39% occur only once, and around 3% lies in the top ten. Sequencing was performed on peripheral blood. These receptors all come from an adult man with Graves' ophthalmopathy.

This clonotype was seen many times. The chain combines TRBV10-3 with TRBJ1-5; a weak D match, TRBD1 (6 bases). Germline CDR1 reads ENHRY; CDR2 reads SYGVKD. The CDR3 is 16 amino acids. V lost 3 bases to trimming and J lost 2 bases, with 14 bases between them. CDR3 amino acids: CAISDGGAWGNQPQHF. The CDR3 nucleotides read TGTGCCATCAGTGACGGGGGGGCGTGGGGCAATCAGCCCCAGCATTTT.

Note on this clonotype: An end of the junction differs from the germline gene, which may be a read error. The chain uses TRBV4-1 and TRBJ1-2, with 9 bases matching TRBD1. The CDR3 covers 16 residues. Germline CDR1 is MGHRA and CDR2 is YSYEKL. CDR3 coding DNA: TGTGCCAGCAGCCAGCCAAAAGGGACAGGGTTCTATGGCTACACCTTC. Translated, it gives CASSQPKGTGFYGYTF.

With respect to this clonotype: Germline is not matched at one junction end, which may reflect a read error. This rearrangement joins TRBV5-1 to TRBJ2-7; no clear D gene. CDR1 is SGHRS and CDR2 is YFSETQ in the germline V gene. The CDR3 is 13 amino acids. The CDR3 is CANSLVSSCEQYF. The DNA for the CDR3 is TGCGCCAACAGCTTGGTCAGCTCCTGCGAGCAGTACTTC.

This clonotype was counted a few times. The genes are TRBV5-4 and TRBJ1-1; TRBD1 matches at 8 bases. CDR3 size: 15 residues. Germline V lookup: CDR1 SGHNT, CDR2 YYREEE (reference sequence). Trimming cost V 4 bases and J 5 bases; bases outside gene matches: 10. The CDR3 sequence is CASSPRGPSLTEAFF. In DNA form, the CDR3 reads TGTGCCAGCAGCCCCAGGGGGCCCTCGCTGACTGAAGCTTTCTTT.

CDR3 in amino acids: CSARDRSSGGGGELFF. CDR3 sequence (DNA): TGCAGTGCTAGAGATCGATCTAGCGGGGGGGGCGGGGAGCTGTTTTTT. V is TRBV20-1 and J is TRBJ2-2; 12 bases match TRBD2. Unmatched junction bases numbered 6, after V lost 0 bases and J lost 7 bases. Germline loops: CDR1 DFQATT, CDR2 SNEGSKA (reference sequence). This CDR3 has 16 amino acids.

The rearrangement links TRBV24-1 to TRBJ2-1, with 9 bases lining up with TRBD1. This CDR3 has 17 amino acids. Germline CDR1 and CDR2: KGHDR and SFDVKD. With V trimmed by 5 bases and J by 4 bases, 11 bases remained unmatched. DNA for the CDR3: TGTGCCACCAGTGTTTCGCACAGGGGGCAGGGTTACAATGAGCAGTTCTTC. The encoded protein is CATSVSHRGQGYNEQFF.

The V call is TRBV29-1, the J call TRBJ2-7; 8 nucleotides align to TRBD1. Germline V gene lookup returns CDR1 SQVTM and CDR2 ANQGSEA. This CDR3 contains 13 residues. The junction had 9 bases not matched to a gene; V was cut back by 7 bases and J by 4 bases. The CDR3, as DNA: TGCAGCGACGGGACAGGCGGATCGTACGAGCAGTACTTC. Its protein is CSDGTGGSYEQYF.

This chain uses TRBV7-9 with TRBJ2-5; the D gene is possibly TRBD1 (5 bases). This CDR3 is 13 amino acids long. In germline, CDR1 is SEHNR, CDR2 FQNEAQ (reference sequence). V shed 5 bases and J shed 9 bases, with 16 bases lying between them. CDR3 in DNA: TGTGCCAGCAGCCCAGGGCCTCATCAGCCCCAGTACTTC. It codes for CASSPGPHQPQYF.

As regards this clonotype: Given the absence of the conserved phenylalanine or tryptophan at the CDR3 end, a read error is likely. The DNA is left out, because the CDR3 cannot be placed on it with certainty; the CDR3 is given as TCRdb lists it. This rearrangement joins TRBV24-1 to TRBJ1-4; no DNA check was done on the table's D call, TRBD1. CDR1 KGHDR and CDR2 SFDVKD come from the germline V gene. The CDR3 adds up to 12 amino acids, both ends counted. This chain's CDR3 is CATSDSRTGSSY.

This clonotype was counted ten times or more. J is TRBJ1-2 and V is TRBV19; no definite D call. This CDR3 has 11 residues. V was trimmed by 5 bases and J by 8 bases, leaving 9 bases between them. Germline-derived CDR1 and CDR2 are LNHDA and SQIVND (reference sequence). Here the CDR3 DNA reads TGTGCCAGTAGTTCATCGTGGGGCTACACCTTC. The encoded protein is CASSSSWGYTF.

The chain couples TRBV6-5 to TRBJ1-4; D is uncertain. The CDR3 has 15 residues. The ends were cut back, 1 base at V and 5 bases at J, with 11 bases in the middle. Germline V gene data show CDR1 as MNHEY and CDR2 as SVGAGI. DNA for the CDR3: TGTGCCAGCAGTTACTGGCAGCCTCCGAATGAAAAACTGTTTTTT. Amino acid sequence: CASSYWQPPNEKLFF.

The chain links TRBV4-1 to TRBJ1-3; D might be TRBD1 (6 bases). Germline CDR1 and CDR2: MGHRA and YSYEKL. Trimming pared 1 base from V and 9 bases from J, leaving 25 bases between. The CDR3 contains 18 residues. The CDR3 nucleotides read TGCGCCAGCAGCCAAGTGGGAGCGGGGGGCGGACGTGGTGGCACCATATATTTT. Its translation: CASSQVGAGGGRGGTIYF.

This clonotype was seen many times. The chain links TRBV20-1 to TRBJ1-2; 9 nucleotides agree with TRBD1. V lost 2 bases and J lost 3; bases outside the gene matches: 7. This CDR3 has 15 residues. Germline-derived CDR1 and CDR2 are DFQATT and SNEGSKA (reference sequence). The CDR3 DNA reads TGCAGTGCTAGATCACGGGGACAGGGCGACTATGGCTACACCTTC. Its protein product is CSARSRGQGDYGYTF.

On this clonotype itself: This CDR3 is missing its conserved last phenylalanine or tryptophan, likely due to a read error. V is TRBV24-1 and J is TRBJ1-1; 8 bases agree with TRBD1. Trimming removed 4 bases from V and 11 bases from J; junction bases left unmatched: 11. This CDR3 has 14 residues. Germline V gene lookup returns CDR1 KGHDR and CDR2 SFDVKD. CDR3 in DNA: TGTGCCACCAGTGAATCAGGGGGCAGCCCCGTCGCTTTCGTT. Its protein is CATSESGGSPVAFV.

This sequence joins TRBV20-1 and TRBJ1-1; D unclear. CDR1 is DFQATT and CDR2 is SNEGSKA in the germline V gene (reference sequence). The V end lost 6 bases, the J end lost 1 base, and 9 bases lay between the germline ends. This CDR3 comprises 12 residues. CDR3 protein: CSAGNQNTEAFF. The CDR3 DNA sequence: TGCAGTGCAGGAAACCAGAACACTGAAGCTTTCTTT.

The V gene is TRBV10-3, the J gene TRBJ2-1; TRBD1 matches at 11 bases. Trimming removed 7 bases from V and 5 bases from J; junction bases left unmatched: 4. CDR1 ENHRY and CDR2 SYGVKD come from the germline V gene. This CDR3 has 14 amino acids. The CDR3 spells CAIKPGQGDNEQFF. The CDR3 nucleotides read TGTGCCATCAAACCGGGACAGGGGGACAATGAGCAGTTCTTC.

Turning to this clonotype: The junction does not match germline at one end; this may be a read error. The chain joins TRBV7-2 to TRBJ2-2, with a weak D call TRBD1 (5 bases). The CDR3 spans 17 residues. Per germline, CDR1 SGHTA and CDR2 FQGNSA. DNA for the CDR3: TGCGCCAGCAGCCAAAAAGAGCAGGGTTGGAGCACCGGGGAGCTGTTTTTT. Amino acid sequence: CASSQKEQGWSTGELFF.

The V call is TRBV29-1, the J call TRBJ2-5; D remains ambiguous. The V end lost 4 bases, the J end lost 2 bases, and 11 bases lay between the germline ends. Germline CDR1 and CDR2: SQVTM and ANQGSEA. This CDR3 spans 13 amino acids. CDR3 DNA sequence: TGCAGCGTTGTGCCCGGGTCTCAAGAGACCCAGTACTTC. This sequence encodes CSVVPGSQETQYF. The full variable domain, completed using reference TRBV29-1 and TRBJ2-5, is SAVISQKPSRDICQRGTSLTIQCQVDSQVTMMFWYRQQPGQSLTLIATANQGSEATYESGFVIDKFPISRPNLTFSTLTVSNMSPEDSSIYLCSVVPGSQETQYFGPGTRLLVL.

This chain joins TRBV2 and TRBJ1-5; D not certain. CDR3 length: 14 amino acids. The V and J ends lost 7 bases and 3 bases respectively, with 13 bases between them. Germline-derived CDR1 and CDR2 are SNHLY and FYNNEI. Here the CDR3 reads CASMVVAVNQPQHF. DNA of the CDR3: TGTGCCAGCATGGTGGTAGCGGTCAATCAGCCCCAGCATTTT.

This sequence joins TRBV4-2 and TRBJ2-3, with TRBD2 identical over 9 bases. The CDR3 consists of 16 residues. The V segment lost 5 bases and the J segment 4 bases; nucleotides outside the gene matches: 10. Germline V gene sequence: CDR1 LGHNA, CDR2 YNFKEQ. The CDR3 DNA reads as TGTGCCAGCAGCTTATGGTTAGCGGGAGAAGCAGATACGCAGTATTTT. It is translated as CASSLWLAGEADTQYF.

This clonotype has only a few counts. The V and J genes are TRBV12-3 or TRBV12-4 and TRBJ2-7; the D gene is possibly TRBD1 (6 bases). The CDR3 sequence is 14 residues long. V lost 3 bases and J lost 3, with 12 bases in between. The CDR3 reads CASSFHRVLYEQYF. The CDR3 region has the DNA TGTGCCAGCAGTTTTCACAGGGTACTCTACGAGCAGTACTTC.